This T cell receptor beta chain was sequenced in a study of blood T cell repertoires in COVID-19. For the study at large: The United States, Italy and Spain were the sources of the acute and convalescent COVID-19 samples. Nucleic acid was either cDNA or gDNA, and it came from T cells, B-cell-depleted T cells, or PBMCs.

How the authors handled the data: Counts of nucleated cells, estimated from reference gene primer amplification, were obtained. Measured with immunoSEQ multiplex PCR; TCRdb has only the in-frame clones, and not every one. D and trimming were read from the DNA, whereas the V and J calls and clone size are those reported in that table. The sample lists about 52,000 clones, under 90% seen once, with roughly 10% in the top ten. Trimming pared 1 base from V and 3 bases from J, leaving 8 bases between. The CDR3 is 15 amino acids. Germline assignment: CDR1 SGHRS and CDR2 YFSETQ. The sequence was obtained from a man at least 80 years old with active or convalescent COVID-19. The V call is TRBV5-1, the J call TRBJ2-6; no definite D call. Material: peripheral blood. The CDR3 bases are TGCGCCAGCAGCTTGTCCCCCGGTGGGGCCAACGTCCTGACTTTC. Its translation is CASSLSPGGANVLTF.